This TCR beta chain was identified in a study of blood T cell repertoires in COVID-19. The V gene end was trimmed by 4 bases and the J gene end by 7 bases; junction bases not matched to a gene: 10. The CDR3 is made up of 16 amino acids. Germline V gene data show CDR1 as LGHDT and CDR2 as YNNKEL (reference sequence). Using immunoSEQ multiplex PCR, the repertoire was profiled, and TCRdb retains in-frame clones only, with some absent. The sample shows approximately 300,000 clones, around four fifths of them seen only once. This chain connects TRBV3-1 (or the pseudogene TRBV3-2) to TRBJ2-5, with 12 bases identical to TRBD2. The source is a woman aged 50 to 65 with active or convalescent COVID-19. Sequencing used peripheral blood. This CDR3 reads CASSPPASGRAGTQYF. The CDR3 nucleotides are TGTGCCAGCAGCCCCCCGGCTAGCGGGAGGGCTGGGACCCAGTACTTC.